What follows are 29 T cell receptor beta chains derived from one specimen sequenced in a study of blood T cells in healthy people across ages. A second PCR, run for about 6 to 12 cycles, used a sample-barcoded 5' primer plus a J-beta primer mix. One entry per CDR3 protein, called by TCRdb with MiXCR from the 5' RACE reads. Counted here are nearly 800,000 distinct CDR3 sequences, 20% to 25% occurring once; the ten biggest clones make up 3% to 4%. The same sample was also studied in work on T cells of mothers and their children.

The sequenced sample was blood. The source is a boy under 18 in good health.

This clonotype was seen a few times. This rearrangement joins TRBV7-2 to TRBJ1-2; D is possibly TRBD1 (5 bases). This CDR3 is built from 17 residues. V gave up 4 bases and J gave up 8 bases, with 26 bases separating them. CDR1 is SGHTA and CDR2 is FQGNSA in the germline V gene. The CDR3 here is CASSWKTELNPFWGYTF. The CDR3 DNA follows: TGTGCCAGCAGCTGGAAGACAGAGCTTAATCCCTTTTGGGGCTACACCTTC.

This clonotype occurred a few times. The J gene is TRBJ2-6, the V gene TRBV9; tentative D call: TRBD1 (6 bases). The V and J ends lost 0 bases and 4 bases respectively, with 8 bases between them. The CDR3 extends over 15 amino acids. Germline CDR1 reads SGDLS; CDR2 reads YYNGEE. CDR3 loop: CASSVDRVGANVLTF. In nucleotides, the CDR3 is TGTGCCAGCAGCGTAGACAGGGTCGGGGCCAACGTCCTGACTTTC.

The sample holds a few counts of this clonotype. The chain carries TRBV7-9 and TRBJ2-3, with D unresolved. V lost 5 bases to trimming and J lost 6 bases, with 21 bases between them. The germline gives CDR1 SEHNR, CDR2 FQNEAQ (reference sequence). This CDR3 has 16 amino acids. In DNA form, the CDR3 reads TGTGCCAGCAGCCCAGACTCTACCGTCACACTGGATACGCAGTATTTT. It codes for CASSPDSTVTLDTQYF.

V usage is TRBV5-6 and J usage is TRBJ2-1; 10 bases match TRBD1. The CDR3 is 12 residues long. V shed 4 bases, J shed 13 bases, and the junction held 5 bases outside the gene matches. CDR1 and CDR2 (germline): SGHDT, YYEEEE. The CDR3 DNA is TGTGCCAGCAGCGGGGACAGGGGTGCTCAGTTCTTC. It specifies CASSGDRGAQFF.

The chain has TRBV19 and TRBJ1-1; possibly TRBD1 for D (5 bases). The CDR3 loop spans 14 amino acids. V was clipped by 2 bases and J by 7 bases, with 14 bases between them. CDR1 and CDR2 (germline): LNHDA, SQIVND (reference sequence). The CDR3 loop is CASSIFAGRNEAFF. The CDR3 bases are TGTGCCAGTAGTATATTCGCAGGGCGGAATGAAGCTTTCTTT.

The chain uses TRBV7-3 and TRBJ2-3; D might be TRBD1 (5 bases). Germline-derived CDR1 and CDR2 are SGHTA and FQGTGA. This CDR3 has 15 amino acids. Trimming took off 1 base at V and 1 base at J, with 9 bases between the two ends. The DNA for the CDR3 is TGTGCCAGCAGCTTAATCGGCAGGGGCACAGATACGCAGTATTTT. This codes for CASSLIGRGTDTQYF.

This clonotype has a handful of counts. The rearrangement links TRBV27 to TRBJ2-5; 7 bases match TRBD1. The tail of the sequence fits TRBJ2-7 better, so the J call may be wrong. In germline, CDR1 is MNHEY, CDR2 SMNVEV (reference sequence). The CDR3 length is 16 residues. CDR3 DNA: TGTGCCAGCAGTTTATCCAGGGGACAGATCTCCTACGAGCAGTACTTC. Protein sequence: CASSLSRGQISYEQYF.

This clonotype has a count of ten or more. The chain couples TRBV20-1 to TRBJ2-7; the match to TRBD2 covers 10 bases. Germline V gene data show CDR1 as DFQATT and CDR2 as SNEGSKA (reference sequence). Unmatched junction bases numbered 11, after V lost 0 bases and J lost 3 bases. The CDR3 has 17 amino acids. The CDR3 reads CSARDILAGDPSYEQYF. As DNA, the CDR3 is TGCAGTGCTAGAGATATTCTAGCGGGGGACCCCAGCTACGAGCAGTACTTC.

This clonotype was seen a handful of times. V is TRBV20-1 and J is TRBJ1-6; D is unclear. Between the trimmed V and J ends, which lost 4 bases and 6 bases, there was a span of 13 bases. CDR1 and CDR2 from the germline V gene are DFQATT and SNEGSKA (reference sequence). The length of the CDR3 is 14 residues. CDR3 region: CSAIREGGNSPLHF. The CDR3 DNA reads TGCAGTGCTATCCGGGAGGGAGGTAATTCACCCCTCCACTTT.

This clonotype was found once. The CDR3 coding sequence is TGCAGTGCTAGAGTGCCGATGTTAAGCACAGATACGCAGTATTTT. This sequence encodes CSARVPMLSTDTQYF. This chain uses TRBV20-1 with TRBJ2-3; D is uncertain. V gave up 1 base and J gave up 0 bases, with 11 bases separating them. Germline CDR1 and CDR2: DFQATT and SNEGSKA (reference sequence). The CDR3 consists of 15 residues.

Comments on this clonotype: Germline and junction disagree at one end, which may indicate a read error. V usage is TRBV19 and J usage is TRBJ2-7; D is possibly TRBD2 (5 bases). This CDR3 spans 14 amino acids. CDR1 is LNHDA, CDR2 SQIVND, per germline (reference sequence). CDR3 in DNA: TGTGCCAGTAGCCCCGGGATGGGGTCCTACGGGCAGTACTTC. Translating gives CASSPGMGSYGQYF. Supplemented by reference TRBV19 and TRBJ2-7, the full variable domain reads DGGITQSPKYLFRKEGQNVTLSCEQNLNHDAMYWYRQDPGQGLRLIYYSQIVNDFQKGDIAEGYSVSREKKESFPLTVTSAQKNPTAFYLCASSPGMGSYGQYFGPGTRLTVT.

This clonotype was seen more than once but under ten times. The rearrangement joins TRBV12-3 or TRBV12-4 to TRBJ1-2; weak D call: TRBD1 (5 bases). This CDR3 has 13 amino acids. Trimming pared 7 bases from V and 4 bases from J, leaving 13 bases between. CDR3 loop: CASTVAGSYGYTF. Written as DNA, the CDR3 is TGTGCCAGCACCGTTGCAGGGTCCTATGGCTACACCTTC.

The chain couples TRBV4-1 to TRBJ1-4, with 8 bases matching TRBD1. CDR1 and CDR2 from the germline V gene are MGHRA and YSYEKL. The CDR3 runs to 15 residues. V was clipped by 1 base and J by 7 bases; unmatched bases: 5. The CDR3 sequence is CASSQVDRVGEKLFF. DNA of the CDR3: TGCGCCAGCAGCCAAGTGGACAGGGTTGGTGAAAAACTGTTTTTT.

The rearrangement links TRBV12-3 or TRBV12-4 to TRBJ1-2; D gene uncertain. The V and J ends lost 5 bases and 3 bases respectively, with 25 bases between them. This CDR3 contains 18 residues. The CDR3, as DNA: TGTGCCAGCAGTCCGCCGAAGATGAGGAGAACGTCCCACTATGGCTACACCTTC. This encodes CASSPPKMRRTSHYGYTF.

Here the CDR3 DNA reads TGTGCCAGCAGCTTAGGAGTAGCTGGGGCCAACGTCCTGACTTTC. Its translation is CASSLGVAGANVLTF. The chain has TRBV5-6 and TRBJ2-6, with unresolved D. V gave up 2 bases and J gave up 2 bases, with 8 bases separating them. The CDR3 sequence is 15 residues long. CDR1 is SGHDT and CDR2 is YYEEEE in the germline V gene.

J is TRBJ2-3 and V is TRBV7-2; D is unresolved. The CDR3 has 12 amino acids. Germline CDR1 and CDR2: SGHTA and FQGNSA. V lost 1 base and J lost 8, with 7 bases in between. The CDR3 reads CASSLVLGTQYF. The CDR3 coding sequence is TGTGCCAGCAGCTTAGTCTTAGGTACGCAGTATTTT.

The chain joins TRBV7-2 to TRBJ1-4; unclear D gene. CDR3 size: 16 residues. Germline CDR1 is SGHTA and CDR2 is FQGNSA. V lost 1 base to trimming and J lost 4 bases, with 13 bases between them. The CDR3 region is CASSLDAGALNEKLFF. The DNA of the CDR3 is TGTGCCAGCAGCTTAGACGCTGGAGCCCTTAATGAAAAACTGTTTTTT.

The chain carries TRBV20-1 and TRBJ2-5, with TRBD2 matching 10 bases. The J call could be wrong; TRBJ2-1 is a better fit for the DNA end. Looked up from germline, CDR1 is DFQATT and CDR2 is SNEGSKA (reference sequence). The CDR3 consists of 16 residues. In DNA form, the CDR3 reads TGCAGTGCCGGACTAGCGGTTTCGTACTCCTACAATGAGCAGTTCTTC. Translation: CSAGLAVSYSYNEQFF.

The chain combines TRBV6-6 with TRBJ2-5; D possibly uses TRBD1 or TRBD2 (5 bases each). The end of the DNA is better explained by TRBJ2-7, so the J call may be wrong. Per germline, CDR1 MNHNY and CDR2 SVGAGI (reference sequence). The CDR3 runs to 14 residues. CDR3 sequence reads: CASTGTALPDEQYF. The CDR3 DNA is TGTGCCAGCACCGGGACGGCCTTGCCGGACGAGCAGTACTTC.

The rearrangement joins TRBV7-2 to TRBJ1-3; D is ambiguous. This CDR3 has 15 residues. Trimming pared 1 base from V and 4 bases from J, leaving 11 bases between. CDR1 is SGHTA and CDR2 is FQGNSA in the germline V gene. The CDR3, as DNA: TGTGCCAGCAGCTTAGTCGGACCCCTAGGAAACACCATATATTTT. The encoded protein is CASSLVGPLGNTIYF. Full variable domain (outside the CDR3, taken from reference TRBV7-2 and TRBJ1-3): GAGVSQSPSNKVTEKGKDVELRCDPISGHTALYWYRQSLGQGLEFLIYFQGNSAPDKSGLPSDRFSAERTGGSVSTLTIQRTQQEDSAVYLCASSLVGPLGNTIYFGEGSWLTVV.

This clonotype appeared a few times. The rearrangement joins TRBV29-1 to TRBJ2-3; D might be TRBD2 (5 bases). Looked up from germline, CDR1 is SQVTM and CDR2 is ANQGSEA. The CDR3 is 14 amino acids. Between the trimmed V and J ends, which lost 7 bases and 0 bases, there was a span of 14 bases. The CDR3 nucleotides are TGCAGCGCCGCGGACTGGGCTAGCACAGATACGCAGTATTTT. Its protein is CSAADWASTDTQYF.

The chain employs TRBV6-6 and TRBJ2-4; 7 nucleotides agree with TRBD1. The CDR3 loop spans 14 amino acids. Germline V lookup: CDR1 MNHNY, CDR2 SVGAGI (reference sequence). With V trimmed by 2 bases and J by 5 bases, 3 bases remained unmatched. The CDR3 loop is CASSYRGPQNIQYF. CDR3 in DNA: TGTGCCAGCAGTTACAGGGGGCCGCAAAACATTCAGTACTTC.

With respect to this clonotype: Mismatch with germline at one junction end may stem from a read error. The chain is built from TRBV11-2 and TRBJ2-3, with 9 positions matching TRBD1. The CDR3 sequence is 15 residues long. Germline V lookup: CDR1 SGHAT, CDR2 FQNNGV. CDR3 in DNA: TGTGCCAGCAACACAGGGGGCGCCGGCACAGATATGCAGTATTTT. Translated: CASNTGGAGTDMQYF.

A word on this clonotype: One junction end disagrees with the germline gene, perhaps due to a read error. The chain recombines TRBV7-8 with TRBJ2-5; no firm D call. The CDR3 covers 16 residues. Germline values: CDR1 SGHVS, CDR2 FQNEAQ. CDR3 sequence: CASSLESAVAHNELFF. The CDR3 region has the DNA TGTGCCAGCAGCTTAGAATCGGCCGTTGCCCACAATGAGCTGTTCTTC.

This clonotype has more than one count but fewer than ten. The chain links TRBV20-1 to TRBJ2-1; 7 bases match TRBD1. Matching the DNA end better, TRBJ2-5 makes the J call doubtful. Germline values: CDR1 DFQATT, CDR2 SNEGSKA (reference sequence). This CDR3 is built from 15 residues. The CDR3 DNA reads as TGCAGTGCTAGAGATATTAATAGGGGGCGAGAGACCCAGTACTTC. This codes for CSARDINRGRETQYF.

This clonotype was seen ten or more times. V is TRBV5-1 and J is TRBJ2-3, with D unresolved. Germline lookup yields CDR1 SGHRS and CDR2 YFSETQ. Between the trimmed V and J ends, which lost 0 bases and 0 bases, there was a span of 8 bases. The CDR3 runs 15 residues. The CDR3 DNA follows: TGCGCCAGCAGCTTGGTGGCAGGTAGCACAGATACGCAGTATTTT. Protein: CASSLVAGSTDTQYF.

The chain joins TRBV12-3 or TRBV12-4 to TRBJ1-2; D unresolved. The CDR3 sequence is 10 residues long. V gave up 3 bases and J gave up 14 bases, with 10 bases separating them. CDR3 sequence reads: CASSLAGVTF. The CDR3 DNA follows: TGTGCCAGCAGTTTGGCTGGTGTGACCTTC.

The chain combines TRBV28 with TRBJ2-7, with D unresolved. With 6 bases removed from V and 2 bases from J, the gap between germline ends came to 20 bases. Germline V CDR1 and CDR2: MDHEN, SYDVKM. The CDR3 consists of 16 residues. This CDR3 is CASRPTETNLAYEQYF. The CDR3 DNA follows: TGTGCCAGCAGGCCCACCGAAACCAACCTAGCCTACGAGCAGTACTTC.

This chain uses TRBV5-1 with TRBJ1-2, with 9 bases fitting TRBD1. Looked up from germline, CDR1 is SGHRS and CDR2 is YFSETQ. V shed 3 bases and J 3 bases; nucleotides not matched to a gene: 3. The CDR3 runs to 14 residues. CDR3 DNA: TGCGCCAGCAGCTCTACAGGGGGCGACTATGGCTACACCTTC. It is translated as CASSSTGGDYGYTF.